The clone carrying this TCR beta chain was seen a few times. The record originates from a study of blood T cell repertoires in COVID-19. About the research overall: Nucleic acid was either cDNA or gDNA, and it came from T cells, B-cell-depleted T cells, or PBMCs.

The germline CDR1 and CDR2 sequences are SGHAT and FQNNGV. Trimming cost V 10 bases and J 4 bases; bases outside gene matches: 11. CDR3 length equals 15 residues. Original analysis: Counts of nucleated cells, estimated from reference gene primer amplification, were obtained. Clones were read by immunoSEQ multiplex PCR, and TCRdb kept only the in-frame ones, dropping some. D and trimming were read from the DNA, whereas the V and J calls and clone size are those reported in that table. This sample has roughly 200,000 clones; about three quarters occur once, and the top ten carry roughly 8.8%. The chain joins TRBV11-2 to TRBJ2-1; 9 nucleotides align to TRBD2. This clonotype was obtained from a woman between 50 and 59 years old with active or convalescent COVID-19. Material: peripheral blood. CDR3 loop: CATSRAGGQYNEQFF. The CDR3 DNA reads TGTGCCACCAGTCGGGCGGGGGGGCAGTACAATGAGCAGTTCTTC.